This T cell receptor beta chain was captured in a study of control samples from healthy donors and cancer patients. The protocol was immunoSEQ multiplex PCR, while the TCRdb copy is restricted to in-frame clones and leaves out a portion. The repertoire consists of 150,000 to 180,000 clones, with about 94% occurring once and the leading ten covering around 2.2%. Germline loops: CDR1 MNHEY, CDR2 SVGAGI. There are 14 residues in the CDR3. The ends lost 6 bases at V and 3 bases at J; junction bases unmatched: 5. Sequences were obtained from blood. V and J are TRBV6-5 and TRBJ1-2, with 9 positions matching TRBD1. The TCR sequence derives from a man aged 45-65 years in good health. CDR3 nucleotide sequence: TGTGCCAGCAGCGCGACAGGGGGGGACTATGGCTACACCTTC. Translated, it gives CASSATGGDYGYTF.